These T cell receptor beta chains were read from a single sample in a study of sequential checkpoint blockade in melanoma. Here immunoSEQ multiplex PCR was the method, and the copy in TCRdb shows in-frame clones only, minus some. Among about 38,000 clones, about 88% were seen once, and the ten largest hold around 12%. The sample was CD8+ T cells sorted from blood (inferred from file names), taken from a patient given nivolumab and ipilimumab in sequence. The source is a human donor with melanoma. Both conserved end residues are part of each CDR3. The D gene is left open where the match is weak. Clone size is given for some rows only: seen once, a few or many times, or a class if the clone is expanded.

V gene	clone size	D gene	J gene	CDR3 DNA	CDR3 protein
TRBV4-1	NA	TRBD2	TRBJ2-1	TGCGCCAGCAGCCAGCGACTAGCGGGATCCTACAATGAGCAGTTCTTC	CASSQRLAGSYNEQFF
TRBV7-3	NA	NA	TRBJ1-2	TGTGCCAGCAGCTTAGGAGGGGCCAACATAAACTATGGCTACACCTTC	CASSLGGANINYGYTF
TRBV7-9	NA	NA	TRBJ2-7	TGTGCCAGCAGCAGTGACAGCAGATACTACGAGCAGTACTTC	CASSSDSRYYEQYF
TRBV19	NA	TRBD2	TRBJ2-1	TGTGCCAGCGGAGAGGGAATACTAGCGGGTCCCTACAATGAGCAGTTCTTC	CASGEGILAGPYNEQFF
TRBV9	NA	NA	TRBJ2-1	TGTGCCAGCAGCGTAGGACTGCTCGATGAGCAGTTCTTC	CASSVGLLDEQFF
TRBV7-3	once	NA	TRBJ2-7	TGTGCCAGCAGCTTAACGGCAACAGCCTACGAGCAGTACTTC	CASSLTATAYEQYF
TRBV19	NA	NA	TRBJ2-5	TGTGCCAGTAGTATAGCGGGGACCCAGTACTTC	CASSIAGTQYF
TRBV19	few	NA	TRBJ1-1	TGTGCCAGTAGCCGGGGTAACACTGAAGCTTTCTTT	CASSRGNTEAFF
TRBV14	few	NA	TRBJ1-2	TGTGCCAGCAAGGAGCACGTGGGTGACTATGGCTACACCTTC	CASKEHVGDYGYTF
TRBV6-6	NA	NA	TRBJ1-1	TGTGCCAGCAGCGACTACGGATGGGACACTGAAGCTTTCTTT	CASSDYGWDTEAFF
TRBV4-1	NA	TRBD2	TRBJ2-1	TGCGCCAGCAGGCAGACTAGCGGGGAGCAGTTCTTC	CASRQTSGEQFF
TRBV13	NA	TRBD1	TRBJ2-7	TGTGCCAGCAGCTCCGGGGACAGGGTAATAGTCGAGCAGTACTTC	CASSSGDRVIVEQYF
TRBV7-9	few	NA	TRBJ2-7	TGTGCCAGCAGCTTTGGACACCTCTCCTACGAGCAGTACTTC	CASSFGHLSYEQYF
TRBV25-1	NA	NA	TRBJ1-1	TGTGCCAGCAGTCCCCTCGGGTTTACTGAAGCTTTCTTT	CASSPLGFTEAFF
TRBV5-4	NA	TRBD2	TRBJ2-3	TGTGCCAGCAGCTTGGAAAGCGGGGCGGATACGCAGTATTTT	CASSLESGADTQYF
TRBV28	once	NA	TRBJ2-7	TGTGCCAGCTGGGGAACGCGGGACTCGCCCTACGAGCAGTACTTC	CASWGTRDSPYEQYF
TRBV6-5	once	TRBD1	TRBJ2-5	TGTGCCAGCAGTACAGGGGGCCCGGAGACCCAGTACTTC	CASSTGGPETQYF
TRBV19	NA	TRBD2	TRBJ2-1	TGTGCCAGTAGTATATTCCCCGGGACTAGCGGGAGGAATGAGCAGTTCTTC	CASSIFPGTSGRNEQFF
TRBV7-2	NA	TRBD1	TRBJ1-1	TGTGCCAGCAGCTTAGGGGTTTCTGCGACAGGGAGTCCTAACACTGAAGCTTTCTTT	CASSLGVSATGSPNTEAFF
TRBV6-6	NA	NA	TRBJ2-1	TGTGCCAGCAGCCGAATGAGCAATGAGCAGTTCTTC	CASSRMSNEQFF
TRBV7-6	NA	TRBD2	TRBJ2-6	TGTGCCAGCAGCTCGGGACTAGCGGGAGCGTTCGGGGCCAACGTCCTGACTTTC	CASSSGLAGAFGANVLTF
TRBV4-3	NA	NA	TRBJ1-6	TGCGCCAGCAGCCAGGACAGCTATAATTCACCCCTCCACTTT	CASSQDSYNSPLHF